The 21 T cell receptor beta chains listed next were all sequenced from one sample in a study of early T cells in non-severe SARS-CoV-2 infection. TCRdb called the 5' RACE reads again in MiXCR, with one record for every CDR3 protein. The sample holds tens of thousands of distinct CDR3 sequences; approximately 12% are singletons and the top ten take approximately 4.8%. What was sequenced was whole blood. These receptor sequences come from an adult who was a healthcare worker with PCR-confirmed SARS-CoV-2 infection or an uninfected control (not recorded which).

This clonotype was counted ten times or more. This chain joins TRBV27 and TRBJ2-3; 7 bases line up with TRBD1. CDR3 length: 14 amino acids. CDR1 is MNHEY, CDR2 SMNVEV, per germline (reference sequence). V was clipped by 2 bases and J by 6 bases; unmatched bases: 5. CDR3 sequence: CASSLMTGSDTQYF. CDR3 in DNA: TGTGCCAGCAGTTTAATGACAGGGTCCGATACGCAGTATTTT.

This clonotype has ten or more counts. The chain employs TRBV20-1 and TRBJ1-2; tentatively, D is TRBD1 (5 bases). The length of the CDR3 is 13 residues. CDR1 is DFQATT, CDR2 SNEGSKA, per germline (reference sequence). The V end was cut by 6 bases, the J end by 4 bases, with 15 bases between. The CDR3 is CSAPRGGFYGYTF. The CDR3 nucleotides read TGCAGTGCCCCGAGGGGAGGCTTCTATGGCTACACCTTC.

This clonotype was counted ten times or more. The chain recombines TRBV18 with TRBJ2-3; D is perhaps TRBD2 (5 bases). The germline V gene encodes CDR1 KGHSH and CDR2 LQKENI. The V end lost 4 bases, the J end lost 2 bases, and 13 bases lay between the germline ends. The CDR3 loop spans 15 amino acids. The CDR3 nucleotides are TGTGCCAGCTCACTACAAAACGGACTCACAGATACGCAGTATTTT. Encoded protein: CASSLQNGLTDTQYF.

This rearrangement joins TRBV5-4 to TRBJ2-1; 7 bases match TRBD2. There are 14 residues in the CDR3. Germline V gene lookup returns CDR1 SGHNT and CDR2 YYREEE (reference sequence). J was trimmed by 8 bases and V by 4 bases; bases with no gene match: 9. CDR3 DNA: TGTGCCAGCAGCGGGGCGGGGGTTATTGATGAGCAGTTCTTC. Protein: CASSGAGVIDEQFF.

The chain couples TRBV10-3 to TRBJ1-2; no reliable D call. V lost 7 bases and J lost 8, with 17 bases in between. Germline CDR1 is ENHRY and CDR2 is SYGVKD. The CDR3 has 13 amino acids. The CDR3 spells CAINDRAERGYTF. The CDR3 DNA is TGTGCCATCAACGACCGGGCCGAAAGAGGCTACACCTTC.

This clonotype was found many times. This chain links TRBV29-1 with TRBJ2-3; the D is unclear. The CDR3 contains 14 residues. CDR1 is SQVTM, CDR2 ANQGSEA, per germline. Trimming took 6 bases from V and 3 from J, leaving 16 bases between them. CDR3 amino acids: CSVESGVGTDTQYF. The CDR3 DNA reads as TGCAGCGTGGAATCTGGGGTCGGGACAGATACGCAGTATTTT.

The V and J genes are TRBV3-1 and TRBJ1-1; perhaps TRBD1 as D (5 bases). The CDR3 has 14 residues. Germline CDR1 LGHDT, CDR2 YNNKEL (reference sequence). Trimming took off 3 bases at V and 7 bases at J, with 15 bases between the two ends. The CDR3 DNA reads TGTGCCAGCAGCCATTCCATAGGGGTGGGTGAAGCTTTCTTT. Encoded protein: CASSHSIGVGEAFF.

This clonotype came up many times. The chain has TRBV5-5 and TRBJ2-1; unclear D gene. CDR3 length equals 11 residues. CDR1 is SGHKS, CDR2 YYEKEE, per germline (reference sequence). Trimming removed 1 base at V and 14 bases at J, with 10 bases between. The CDR3 DNA reads TGTGCCAGCAGCTTGAACCAGGCTAAGTTCTTC. Encoded protein: CASSLNQAKFF.

This clonotype occurred many times. V and J are TRBV12-3 or TRBV12-4 and TRBJ2-2; D remains ambiguous. Deletions cut 1 base from V and 6 bases from J, with 6 bases between. CDR3 length: 13 residues. The CDR3 spells CASSLVGPGELFF. Written as DNA, the CDR3 is TGTGCCAGCAGTTTAGTTGGGCCCGGGGAGCTGTTTTTT.

The table lists this clonotype with many counts. The genes are TRBV20-1 and TRBJ2-3; perhaps D is TRBD1 or TRBD2 (6 bases each). Germline V lookup: CDR1 DFQATT, CDR2 SNEGSKA (reference sequence). V was shortened by 6 bases and J by 1 base, with 11 bases between the two germline ends. The CDR3 is made up of 13 amino acids. The CDR3 is CSALRGGTDTQYF. In DNA form, the CDR3 reads TGCAGTGCCTTAAGGGGGGGCACAGATACGCAGTATTTT.

This clonotype was recorded at least ten times. The chain joins TRBV18 to TRBJ1-1; 8 bases line up with TRBD1. The V gene's germline CDR1 is KGHSH and CDR2 LQKENI. The CDR3 covers 15 residues. V trimming: 6 bases; J trimming: 1 base; junction bases outside the gene matches: 7. CDR3 coding DNA: TGTGCCAGCTCGGTTACCGGGACAGGGAACACTGAAGCTTTCTTT. It is translated as CASSVTGTGNTEAFF.

J is TRBJ2-7 and V is TRBV29-1; 8 positions match TRBD1. CDR3 length: 13 amino acids. Germline V gene sequence: CDR1 SQVTM, CDR2 ANQGSEA. With V trimmed by 7 bases and J by 2 bases, 7 bases remained unmatched. CDR3 nucleotide sequence: TGCAGCGCAGGGGACAGGCGCGCCTACGAGCAGTACTTC. Amino acids: CSAGDRRAYEQYF.

This clonotype was observed many times. This chain joins TRBV20-1 and TRBJ2-4, with D possibly being TRBD1 (6 bases). V shed 4 bases and J shed 4 bases, with 14 bases lying between them. Germline CDR1 DFQATT, CDR2 SNEGSKA (reference sequence). The CDR3 is made up of 14 amino acids. DNA of the CDR3: TGCAGTGCTACCTCGTACAGGGAAAAAAACATTCAGTACTTC. The encoded protein is CSATSYREKNIQYF.

This clonotype was counted only a few times. The V gene is TRBV6-2 or TRBV6-3, the J gene TRBJ2-3; 13 positions match TRBD2. V gave up 6 bases and J gave up 5 bases; unmatched junction bases: 11. Germline values: CDR1 MNHEY, CDR2 SVGEGT. The CDR3 is made up of 17 amino acids. CDR3 DNA sequence: TGTGCCAGCAGCAGGACTAGCGGGGGCCTAATTGGAGATACGCAGTATTTT. Residues: CASSRTSGGLIGDTQYF.

This clonotype came up a few times. J is TRBJ2-3 and V is TRBV7-8; D tentatively fits TRBD1 or TRBD2 (6 bases each). CDR1 is SGHVS, CDR2 FQNEAQ, per germline. The CDR3 loop spans 16 amino acids. Trimming pared 5 bases from V and 0 bases from J, leaving 15 bases between. The CDR3: CASSPLRGASTDTQYF. The CDR3 region has the DNA TGTGCCAGCAGCCCCTTGAGGGGGGCTAGCACAGATACGCAGTATTTT.

There are many counts of this clonotype. V and J are TRBV12-3 or TRBV12-4 and TRBJ1-2; 7 bases are a match to TRBD1. The trim removed 5 bases at V and 7 bases at J, leaving 7 bases unmatched. The CDR3 sequence is 13 residues long. The CDR3 bases are TGTGCCAGCAGTATTGGGACAGACCGTGGCTACACCTTC. It encodes CASSIGTDRGYTF.

The chain combines TRBV4-3 with TRBJ2-3; 11 nucleotides agree with TRBD2. With 4 bases clipped from V and 5 bases from J, the junction kept 5 bases outside the gene matches. This CDR3 region has 15 residues. Germline CDR1 reads LGHNA; CDR2 reads YSLEER. The CDR3 spells CASSRRLAGLDTQYF. The CDR3 DNA is TGCGCCAGCAGCCGGAGACTAGCGGGACTAGATACGCAGTATTTT.

There are a few counts of this clonotype. V and J are TRBV5-8 and TRBJ2-1; perhaps TRBD2 as D (7 bases). The germline V gene has CDR1 SGHTS and CDR2 YDEGEE. The V and J ends lost 0 bases and 8 bases respectively, with 15 bases between them. The CDR3 spans 15 residues. This CDR3 reads CASSLEGGGRDEQFF. CDR3 coding DNA: TGTGCCAGCAGCTTGGAGGGGGGGGGCCGTGATGAGCAGTTCTTC.

Only a few counts were recorded for this clonotype. The CDR3 region has the DNA TGTGCCAGCAGCCCCGATGGCGCAAGAGCCACAGATACGCAGTATTTT. Translation: CASSPDGARATDTQYF. The chain recombines TRBV5-5 with TRBJ2-3; D not certain. Trimming removed 4 bases from V and 2 bases from J, with 17 bases in between. The CDR3 extends over 16 amino acids. Germline V CDR1 and CDR2: SGHKS, YYEKEE (reference sequence).

This clonotype was seen at least ten times. The chain has TRBV7-9 and TRBJ2-3; 15 bases align to TRBD2. With V trimmed by 5 bases and J by 4 bases, 16 bases remained unmatched. Germline V gives CDR1 SEHNR, CDR2 FQNEAQ (reference sequence). The length of the CDR3 is 20 residues. The CDR3 here is CASSQTSGTSGRRGADTQYF. The CDR3 region has the DNA TGTGCCAGCAGCCAGACATCGGGGACTAGCGGGAGGAGGGGCGCAGATACGCAGTATTTT.

This clonotype turned up a few times. The CDR3 is CASSLTPSGGYNEQFF. The CDR3 DNA reads TGTGCCAGCAGCTTAACCCCAAGCGGGGGGTACAATGAGCAGTTCTTC. The chain is built from TRBV7-9 and TRBJ2-1, with 9 nucleotides matching TRBD2. Germline V lookup: CDR1 SEHNR, CDR2 FQNEAQ (reference sequence). The CDR3 totals 16 residues. Losses at the gene ends were 2 bases for V and 4 bases for J; bases not matched to a gene: 6.